A selection of T cell receptor beta chains follows, all from one sample in a study of cytomegalovirus exposure and HLA in healthy donors. Repertoires were generated with immunoSEQ multiplex PCR, while TCRdb's copy carries only in-frame clones and drops some. Among 250,000 to 400,000 clones listed, over 75% were seen once. Material: PBMCs. The receptors come from a young man in good health and CMV-seronegative. CDR3s include the opening cysteine and the closing phenylalanine or tryptophan. The D gene is left open where the match is weak. The listing skips clone size in some rows; elsewhere it reads once, few, many or a size class.

d_call: TRBD2
j_call: TRBJ2-3
v_call: TRBV29-1
clone_size: NA
cdr3_length: 13
cdr3_nt: TGCAGCTTGCGGGGGAACTTGGCAGATACGCAGTATTTT
cdr3_aa: CSLRGNLADTQYF

d_call: NA
j_call: TRBJ1-2
v_call: TRBV25-1
clone_size: few
cdr3_length: 12
cdr3_nt: TGTGCCAGCAGTGAGCCGAGCTATGGCTACACCTTC
cdr3_aa: CASSEPSYGYTF

d_call: NA
j_call: TRBJ1-1
v_call: TRBV6-6
clone_size: once
cdr3_length: 11
cdr3_nt: TGTGCCAGCAGTTACCCGACTGAAGCTTTCTTT
cdr3_aa: CASSYPTEAFF

d_call: NA
j_call: TRBJ1-1
v_call: TRBV19
clone_size: NA
cdr3_length: 14
cdr3_nt: TGTGCCAGTACACGCCAGGGAATGAACACTGAAGCTTTCTTT
cdr3_aa: CASTRQGMNTEAFF

d_call: TRBD1
j_call: TRBJ2-3
v_call: TRBV4-1
clone_size: NA
cdr3_length: 15
cdr3_nt: TGCGCCAGCAGTCTCCGGGACAGTTCCACAGATACGCAGTATTTT
cdr3_aa: CASSLRDSSTDTQYF

d_call: TRBD2
j_call: TRBJ2-3
v_call: TRBV6-1
clone_size: NA
cdr3_length: 15
cdr3_nt: TGTGCCACAGGAGGGGAGGGGCTGGGCACAGATACGCAGTATTTT
cdr3_aa: CATGGEGLGTDTQYF

d_call: NA
j_call: TRBJ1-1
v_call: TRBV11-2
clone_size: NA
cdr3_length: 13
cdr3_nt: TGTGCCAGCAGCTTTTCCGGTCTCGGTGAAGCTTTCTTT
cdr3_aa: CASSFSGLGEAFF

d_call: NA
j_call: TRBJ1-3
v_call: TRBV6-5
clone_size: NA
cdr3_length: 16
cdr3_nt: TGTGCCAGCAGTTATTCGTCGGGGGGATCTGGAAACACCATATATTTT
cdr3_aa: CASSYSSGGSGNTIYF

d_call: TRBD1
j_call: TRBJ1-2
v_call: TRBV27
clone_size: NA
cdr3_length: 16
cdr3_nt: TGTGCCAGCAGTCCTCGGGGACAGGTCGCTAACTATGGCTACACCTTC
cdr3_aa: CASSPRGQVANYGYTF

d_call: TRBD2
j_call: TRBJ2-5
v_call: TRBV4-1
clone_size: once
cdr3_length: 18
cdr3_nt: TGCGCCAGCAGCCTCCTCTGGGTTAGCGGGGGCCAAGAAGAGACCCAGTACTTC
cdr3_aa: CASSLLWVSGGQEETQYF

d_call: TRBD1
j_call: TRBJ2-7
v_call: TRBV5-1
clone_size: NA
cdr3_length: 15
cdr3_nt: TGCGCCAGCAGCATTCGTCGGGACAGATTATACGAGCAGTACTTC
cdr3_aa: CASSIRRDRLYEQYF

d_call: NA
j_call: TRBJ1-2
v_call: TRBV18
clone_size: once
cdr3_length: 13
cdr3_nt: TGTGCCAGCTCACCAACGGGGGACTATGGCTACACCTTC
cdr3_aa: CASSPTGDYGYTF

d_call: NA
j_call: TRBJ2-7
v_call: TRBV6-5
clone_size: many
cdr3_length: 13
cdr3_nt: TGTGCCAGCAGCCTCCGGGAAACCTACGAGCAGTACTTC
cdr3_aa: CASSLRETYEQYF

d_call: TRBD2
j_call: TRBJ2-1
v_call: TRBV30
clone_size: NA
cdr3_length: 17
cdr3_nt: TGTGCCTGGAGTGGCTTCAGACTAGCGGGGTCCTACAATGAGCAGTTCTTC
cdr3_aa: CAWSGFRLAGSYNEQFF

d_call: NA
j_call: TRBJ2-7
v_call: TRBV19
clone_size: NA
cdr3_length: 15
cdr3_nt: TGTGCCAGTAGTATGGGGGGGGCCGGCTCCTACGAGCAGTACTTC
cdr3_aa: CASSMGGAGSYEQYF

d_call: NA
j_call: TRBJ2-1
v_call: TRBV6-6
clone_size: NA
cdr3_length: 15
cdr3_nt: TGTGCCAGCAGCCGCGACAGGCATGCTGACAATGAGCAGTTCTTC
cdr3_aa: CASSRDRHADNEQFF

d_call: NA
j_call: TRBJ1-5
v_call: TRBV4-2
clone_size: NA
cdr3_length: 16
cdr3_nt: TGTGCCAGCAGCCAATCCCCTCCTCTCTTCGGGGAGCCCCAGCATTTT
cdr3_aa: CASSQSPPLFGEPQHF

d_call: TRBD2
j_call: TRBJ2-5
v_call: TRBV9
clone_size: few
cdr3_length: 17
cdr3_nt: TGTGCCAGCAGCGCTGGGACTAGCGGGGGGGCGGAAGAGACCCAGTACTTC
cdr3_aa: CASSAGTSGGAEETQYF

d_call: NA
j_call: TRBJ1-1
v_call: TRBV2
clone_size: NA
cdr3_length: 11
cdr3_nt: TGTGCCACCCAAAGGGGGTCGGGAGCTTTCTTT
cdr3_aa: CATQRGSGAFF

d_call: NA
j_call: TRBJ1-6
v_call: TRBV9
clone_size: NA
cdr3_length: 14
cdr3_nt: TGTGCCAGCAGCGTAGACGGGAGTCATTCACCCCTCCACTTT
cdr3_aa: CASSVDGSHSPLHF

d_call: TRBD1
j_call: TRBJ1-2
v_call: TRBV7-6
clone_size: NA
cdr3_length: 16
cdr3_nt: TGTGCCAGCAGCTTAGCGATAACAGGGGGCATGTATGGCTACACCTTC
cdr3_aa: CASSLAITGGMYGYTF

d_call: NA
j_call: TRBJ1-1
v_call: TRBV30
clone_size: NA
cdr3_length: 14
cdr3_nt: TGTGCCTGGGGTCGGAGGTTCATGAACACTGAAGCTTTCTTT
cdr3_aa: CAWGRRFMNTEAFF

d_call: NA
j_call: TRBJ2-7
v_call: TRBV19
clone_size: few
cdr3_length: 14
cdr3_nt: TGTGCCAGTAGTACCCGGACAGAAAGCTACGAGCAGTACTTC
cdr3_aa: CASSTRTESYEQYF

d_call: TRBD1
j_call: TRBJ1-5
v_call: TRBV7-2
clone_size: NA
cdr3_length: 15
cdr3_nt: TGTGCCAGCAGCTCTAGGACAGGGAATTATCAGCCCCAGCATTTT
cdr3_aa: CASSSRTGNYQPQHF

d_call: NA
j_call: TRBJ2-5
v_call: TRBV10-3
clone_size: NA
cdr3_length: 13
cdr3_nt: TGTGCCATCAGTGAAGGCAGGGTGGGGACCCAGTACTTC
cdr3_aa: CAISEGRVGTQYF

d_call: NA
j_call: TRBJ1-1
v_call: TRBV6-4
clone_size: once
cdr3_length: 15
cdr3_nt: TGTGCCAGCAGTGATCCCTCAGACAGTAACACTGAAGCTTTCTTT
cdr3_aa: CASSDPSDSNTEAFF

d_call: TRBD1
j_call: TRBJ1-1
v_call: TRBV5-4
clone_size: once
cdr3_length: 14
cdr3_nt: TGTGCCAGCAGCCTTGGACAGGGTGGAACTGAAGCTTTCTTT
cdr3_aa: CASSLGQGGTEAFF

d_call: TRBD1
j_call: TRBJ2-7
v_call: TRBV29-1
clone_size: NA
cdr3_length: 13
cdr3_nt: TGCAGCGTTGACAGGGGGAGCTCCTACGAGCAGTACTTC
cdr3_aa: CSVDRGSSYEQYF

d_call: NA
j_call: TRBJ2-5
v_call: TRBV9
clone_size: NA
cdr3_length: 15
cdr3_nt: TGTGCCAGCAGCCCCCGGGCAGGGGGGAAAGAGACCCAGTACTTC
cdr3_aa: CASSPRAGGKETQYF

d_call: NA
j_call: TRBJ1-3
v_call: TRBV25-1
clone_size: NA
cdr3_length: 12
cdr3_nt: TGTGCCAGCAGTCCAGGAGGAAACACCATATATTTT
cdr3_aa: CASSPGGNTIYF

d_call: NA
j_call: TRBJ2-2
v_call: TRBV2
clone_size: NA
cdr3_length: 16
cdr3_nt: TGTGCCAGCAGTTCACTTAGGGGAAGGGGCACCGGGGAGCTGTTTTTT
cdr3_aa: CASSSLRGRGTGELFF

d_call: TRBD1
j_call: TRBJ2-7
v_call: TRBV5-1
clone_size: once
cdr3_length: 14
cdr3_nt: TGCGCCAGCAGACAAGGACAGGGAGGCTACGAGCAGTACTTC
cdr3_aa: CASRQGQGGYEQYF

d_call: NA
j_call: TRBJ1-1
v_call: TRBV19
clone_size: NA
cdr3_length: 14
cdr3_nt: TGTGCCAGTAGTCCCTTGGGAGGGTCCACTGAAGCTTTCTTT
cdr3_aa: CASSPLGGSTEAFF

d_call: TRBD1
j_call: TRBJ1-1
v_call: TRBV30
clone_size: NA
cdr3_length: 12
cdr3_nt: TGTGCCTGGGACAGGGCTAACACTGAAGCTTTCTTT
cdr3_aa: CAWDRANTEAFF

d_call: NA
j_call: TRBJ1-5
v_call: TRBV2
clone_size: NA
cdr3_length: 14
cdr3_nt: TGTGCCAGCAGGGCGACAGGTACGAATCAGCCCCAGCATTTT
cdr3_aa: CASRATGTNQPQHF

d_call: TRBD2
j_call: TRBJ2-7
v_call: TRBV10-1
clone_size: once
cdr3_length: 14
cdr3_nt: TGCGCCAGCAGTGAGTCCGGACTAGCGGGCGAGCAGTACTTC
cdr3_aa: CASSESGLAGEQYF

d_call: TRBD1
j_call: TRBJ2-5
v_call: TRBV7-9
clone_size: NA
cdr3_length: 14
cdr3_nt: TGTGCCAGCAGTTGGGACAGGGCGCAAGAGACCCAGTACTTC
cdr3_aa: CASSWDRAQETQYF

d_call: NA
j_call: TRBJ2-1
v_call: TRBV4-3
clone_size: NA
cdr3_length: 16
cdr3_nt: TGCGCCAGCAGCCAAGATTGGCTAGAGTTCTACAATGAGCAGTTCTTC
cdr3_aa: CASSQDWLEFYNEQFF

d_call: NA
j_call: TRBJ2-1
v_call: TRBV6-5
clone_size: few
cdr3_length: 14
cdr3_nt: TGTGCCAGCAGTTCAGATACTCCAACGGGTGAGCAGTTCTTC
cdr3_aa: CASSSDTPTGEQFF

d_call: TRBD2
j_call: TRBJ2-5
v_call: TRBV4-3
clone_size: NA
cdr3_length: 16
cdr3_nt: TGCGCCAGCAGCCAAGATCTGGCGGGGGGGCTGGAGACCCAGTACTTC
cdr3_aa: CASSQDLAGGLETQYF

d_call: TRBD1
j_call: TRBJ2-5
v_call: TRBV19
clone_size: NA
cdr3_length: 15
cdr3_nt: TGTGCCAGTAGTACCGGGACAGGGGGAAGGGAGACCCAGTACTTC
cdr3_aa: CASSTGTGGRETQYF

d_call: NA
j_call: TRBJ1-2
v_call: TRBV9
clone_size: few
cdr3_length: 15
cdr3_nt: TGTGCCAGCAGCGTATCCAACCACGCCGGCTATGGCTACACCTTC
cdr3_aa: CASSVSNHAGYGYTF

d_call: TRBD1
j_call: TRBJ1-6
v_call: TRBV7-9
clone_size: once
cdr3_length: 17
cdr3_nt: TGTGCCAGCAGCTTAAGTACACCGGGACAGGGGATTTCACCCCTCCACTTT
cdr3_aa: CASSLSTPGQGISPLHF

d_call: TRBD2
j_call: TRBJ2-3
v_call: TRBV19
clone_size: NA
cdr3_length: 14
cdr3_nt: TGTGCCAGTAGTTCCCTCTGGGGGGGAGATACGCAGTATTTT
cdr3_aa: CASSSLWGGDTQYF

d_call: TRBD1
j_call: TRBJ2-7
v_call: TRBV10-3
clone_size: NA
cdr3_length: 13
cdr3_nt: TGTGCCATCAGTGGACAGGGATCCTACGAGCAGTACTTC
cdr3_aa: CAISGQGSYEQYF

d_call: NA
j_call: TRBJ1-2
v_call: TRBV25-1
clone_size: NA
cdr3_length: 12
cdr3_nt: TGTGCCAGCAGGGGCCTTAACTATGGCTACACCTTC
cdr3_aa: CASRGLNYGYTF

d_call: NA
j_call: TRBJ2-2
v_call: TRBV19
clone_size: few
cdr3_length: 14
cdr3_nt: TGTGCCAGTAGTCGGGGCGGGGACACCGGGGAGCTGTTTTTT
cdr3_aa: CASSRGGDTGELFF

d_call: NA
j_call: TRBJ2-1
v_call: TRBV2
clone_size: NA
cdr3_length: 13
cdr3_nt: TGTGCCAGCAGAGAGAGGCTCAACAATGAGCAGTTCTTC
cdr3_aa: CASRERLNNEQFF

d_call: TRBD1
j_call: TRBJ2-7
v_call: TRBV6-5
clone_size: NA
cdr3_length: 13
cdr3_nt: TGTGCCAGCACCAAGACAGGGACCTACGAGCAGTACTTC
cdr3_aa: CASTKTGTYEQYF

d_call: TRBD1
j_call: TRBJ1-5
v_call: TRBV2
clone_size: NA
cdr3_length: 17
cdr3_nt: TGTGCCAGCACTCCGGGACAGGGGATAGGAGGTTATCAGCCCCAGCATTTT
cdr3_aa: CASTPGQGIGGYQPQHF

d_call: NA
j_call: TRBJ2-3
v_call: TRBV9
clone_size: NA
cdr3_length: 13
cdr3_nt: TGTGCCAGCAGCGGGAAGCCTAGCGATACGCAGTATTTT
cdr3_aa: CASSGKPSDTQYF

d_call: NA
j_call: TRBJ2-5
v_call: TRBV29-1
clone_size: NA
cdr3_length: 14
cdr3_nt: TGCAGCGTTGAATACCAGCGGAGACAAGAGACCCAGTACTTC
cdr3_aa: CSVEYQRRQETQYF

d_call: NA
j_call: TRBJ2-1
v_call: TRBV7-2
clone_size: NA
cdr3_length: 15
cdr3_nt: TGTGCCAGCAGCCCCTACATCCGTCGGGGCAATGAGCAGTTCTTC
cdr3_aa: CASSPYIRRGNEQFF

d_call: NA
j_call: TRBJ2-2
v_call: TRBV7-8
clone_size: few
cdr3_length: 15
cdr3_nt: TGTGCCAGCAGCTTAGAGGGGCTCGAGACCGGGGAGCTGTTTTTT
cdr3_aa: CASSLEGLETGELFF

d_call: NA
j_call: TRBJ1-2
v_call: TRBV6-1
clone_size: once
cdr3_length: 13
cdr3_nt: TGTGCCTCATCCCCGACAGAATCTACGGGCTACACCTTC
cdr3_aa: CASSPTESTGYTF

d_call: TRBD1
j_call: TRBJ1-5
v_call: TRBV15
clone_size: NA
cdr3_length: 15
cdr3_nt: TGTGCCACCAGCAGACGACAGGGTAGAGATCAGCCCCAGCATTTT
cdr3_aa: CATSRRQGRDQPQHF

d_call: NA
j_call: TRBJ1-2
v_call: TRBV19
clone_size: NA
cdr3_length: 15
cdr3_nt: TGTGCCAGTTCGTTAGGGGGATTACTAAACTATGGCTACACCTTC
cdr3_aa: CASSLGGLLNYGYTF

d_call: TRBD1
j_call: TRBJ1-4
v_call: TRBV6-1
clone_size: NA
cdr3_length: 14
cdr3_nt: TGTGCCAGCAGCACAAGGGGGCCGGGAGAAAAACTGTTTTTT
cdr3_aa: CASSTRGPGEKLFF

d_call: TRBD1
j_call: TRBJ1-3
v_call: TRBV6-1
clone_size: NA
cdr3_length: 15
cdr3_nt: TGTGCCAGCAATCGACAGGGAACCACTGGAAACACCATATATTTT
cdr3_aa: CASNRQGTTGNTIYF

d_call: TRBD1
j_call: TRBJ1-2
v_call: TRBV7-9
clone_size: NA
cdr3_length: 15
cdr3_nt: TGTGCCAGCAGCCGTTCCGGGACAGAGAACTATGGCTACACCTTC
cdr3_aa: CASSRSGTENYGYTF